These T cell receptor beta chains were read from a single sample in a study of identifying expanded T cells in peripheral blood. Sequenced by immunoSEQ multiplex PCR; TCRdb stores in-frame clones only, minus some. The sample shows approximately 86,000 clones, roughly 81% of them seen only once. Sequenced: blood. Every receptor here comes from a person aged 18-69 years in good health. CDR3s include the opening cysteine and the closing phenylalanine or tryptophan. Fields, in order: CDR3 length, D gene, clone size, J gene, V gene, CDR3 protein, CDR3 DNA. A D gene is named only where the DNA matches it firmly. Expanded clones get a size class; other rows say once, few or many, or leave the size out.

len: 14; d_gene: .; abundance: .; j_gene: TRBJ2-7; v_gene: TRBV7-9; CDR3aa: CASSFTQGSYEQYF; CDR3nt: TGTGCCAGCAGCTTTACCCAGGGCTCCTACGAGCAGTACTTC
len: 15; d_gene: TRBD1; abundance: .; j_gene: TRBJ1-2; v_gene: TRBV13; CDR3aa: CASSIQTGEYYGYTF; CDR3nt: TGTGCCAGCAGCATACAGACAGGGGAATACTATGGCTACACCTTC
len: 12; d_gene: .; abundance: .; j_gene: TRBJ2-7; v_gene: TRBV19; CDR3aa: CASTAAGDEQYF; CDR3nt: TGTGCCAGTACGGCAGCGGGCGACGAGCAGTACTTC
len: 15; d_gene: .; abundance: .; j_gene: TRBJ1-2; v_gene: TRBV27; CDR3aa: CASRGVNRDNYGYTF; CDR3nt: TGTGCCAGCCGAGGGGTTAACAGAGATAACTATGGCTACACCTTC
len: 15; d_gene: .; abundance: .; j_gene: TRBJ1-4; v_gene: TRBV5-4; CDR3aa: CASSPADGGKGKLFF; CDR3nt: TGTGCCAGCAGCCCTGCTGACGGCGGTAAAGGGAAACTGTTTTTT
len: 15; d_gene: .; abundance: .; j_gene: TRBJ2-3; v_gene: TRBV15; CDR3aa: CATSRAPASTDTQYF; CDR3nt: TGTGCCACCAGCAGAGCCCCGGCGAGCACAGATACGCAGTATTTT
len: 14; d_gene: TRBD2; abundance: .; j_gene: TRBJ2-1; v_gene: TRBV30; CDR3aa: CAWMVGGGAYEQFF; CDR3nt: TGTGCCTGGATGGTTGGCGGGGGAGCTTATGAGCAGTTCTTC
len: 13; d_gene: .; abundance: .; j_gene: TRBJ2-1; v_gene: TRBV7-6; CDR3aa: CASSLGDLYEQFF; CDR3nt: TGTGCCAGCAGCTTGGGGGACCTATATGAGCAGTTCTTC
len: 12; d_gene: .; abundance: .; j_gene: TRBJ1-2; v_gene: TRBV19; CDR3aa: CASSGVLGGYTF; CDR3nt: TGTGCCAGTAGTGGGGTGTTGGGTGGCTACACCTTC
len: 14; d_gene: .; abundance: few; j_gene: TRBJ1-2; v_gene: TRBV5-4; CDR3aa: CASSLVGPVYGYTF; CDR3nt: TGTGCCAGCAGCTTGGTTGGGCCCGTCTATGGCTACACCTTC
len: 14; d_gene: .; abundance: .; j_gene: TRBJ1-5; v_gene: TRBV7-2; CDR3aa: CASSFIGGGQPQHF; CDR3nt: TGTGCCAGCAGCTTCATAGGGGGGGGACAGCCCCAGCATTTT
len: 15; d_gene: .; abundance: .; j_gene: TRBJ1-5; v_gene: TRBV6-1; CDR3aa: CASSLPVSGPQPQHF; CDR3nt: TGTGCCAGCAGTCTCCCGGTATCAGGGCCGCAGCCCCAGCATTTT
len: 14; d_gene: .; abundance: .; j_gene: TRBJ1-1; v_gene: TRBV18; CDR3aa: CASSPSGAGTEAFF; CDR3nt: TGTGCCAGCTCTCCCTCAGGGGCGGGAACTGAAGCTTTCTTT
len: 15; d_gene: .; abundance: once; j_gene: TRBJ1-2; v_gene: TRBV6-1; CDR3aa: CASPPPGPTNYGYTF; CDR3nt: TGTGCCAGCCCCCCCCCAGGTCCCACTAACTATGGCTACACCTTC
len: 13; d_gene: .; abundance: .; j_gene: TRBJ1-1; v_gene: TRBV25-1; CDR3aa: CASSETPNTEAFF; CDR3nt: TGTGCCAGCAGTGAAACCCCGAACACTGAAGCTTTCTTT
len: 13; d_gene: TRBD1; abundance: .; j_gene: TRBJ2-1; v_gene: TRBV30; CDR3aa: CAWSVTGGNEQFF; CDR3nt: TGTGCCTGGAGTGTAACAGGGGGAAATGAGCAGTTCTTC
len: 13; d_gene: .; abundance: .; j_gene: TRBJ2-3; v_gene: TRBV29-1; CDR3aa: CSADSGSTDTQYF; CDR3nt: TGCAGCGCCGACAGTGGGTCCACAGATACGCAGTATTTT
len: 14; d_gene: .; abundance: .; j_gene: TRBJ2-5; v_gene: TRBV7-7; CDR3aa: CASSLQQGRETQYF; CDR3nt: TGTGCCAGCAGCTTACAACAGGGGAGGGAGACCCAGTACTTC
len: 14; d_gene: .; abundance: .; j_gene: TRBJ2-3; v_gene: TRBV7-8; CDR3aa: CASLRDTNTDTQYF; CDR3nt: TGTGCCAGCCTACGGGACACCAACACAGATACGCAGTATTTT
len: 12; d_gene: .; abundance: .; j_gene: TRBJ2-3; v_gene: TRBV9; CDR3aa: CASSVGTDTQYF; CDR3nt: TGTGCCAGCAGCGTGGGCACAGATACGCAGTATTTT
len: 16; d_gene: .; abundance: .; j_gene: TRBJ2-6; v_gene: TRBV9; CDR3aa: CASTVGLHSGANVLTF; CDR3nt: TGTGCCAGCACCGTAGGACTCCACTCTGGGGCCAACGTCCTGACTTTC
len: 17; d_gene: TRBD1; abundance: .; j_gene: TRBJ2-7; v_gene: TRBV27; CDR3aa: CASSSTSGTGYPDEQYF; CDR3nt: TGTGCCAGCAGTTCCACCTCCGGGACAGGGTATCCCGACGAGCAGTACTTC
len: 18; d_gene: TRBD1; abundance: .; j_gene: TRBJ2-7; v_gene: TRBV5-1; CDR3aa: CASSLDPQGAPGSYEQYF; CDR3nt: TGCGCCAGCAGCTTGGATCCACAGGGGGCTCCCGGCTCCTACGAGCAGTACTTC
len: 17; d_gene: .; abundance: .; j_gene: TRBJ2-6; v_gene: TRBV5-1; CDR3aa: CASSLDGFSSGANVLTF; CDR3nt: TGCGCCAGCAGCTTGGATGGGTTTTCCTCTGGGGCCAACGTCCTGACTTTC
len: 12; d_gene: .; abundance: .; j_gene: TRBJ1-3; v_gene: TRBV6-6; CDR3aa: CASRGEGNTIYF; CDR3nt: TGTGCCAGCCGCGGGGAGGGAAACACCATATATTTT
len: 14; d_gene: .; abundance: .; j_gene: TRBJ1-2; v_gene: TRBV18; CDR3aa: CASSPRERNYGYTF; CDR3nt: TGTGCCAGCTCACCAAGGGAACGAAACTATGGCTACACCTTC
len: 18; d_gene: .; abundance: .; j_gene: TRBJ1-1; v_gene: TRBV5-1; CDR3aa: CASSLPRALTGLRTEAFF; CDR3nt: TGCGCCAGCAGCTTGCCCCGGGCGTTAACAGGGTTACGAACTGAAGCTTTCTTT
len: 14; d_gene: TRBD1; abundance: .; j_gene: TRBJ1-5; v_gene: TRBV7-9; CDR3aa: CASSWGQIGQPQHF; CDR3nt: TGTGCCAGCAGCTGGGGACAGATAGGTCAGCCCCAGCATTTT
len: 16; d_gene: TRBD2; abundance: few; j_gene: TRBJ2-3; v_gene: TRBV11-3; CDR3aa: CASSLRGGENTDTQYF; CDR3nt: TGTGCCAGCAGCTTACGCGGGGGGGAAAACACAGATACGCAGTATTTT
len: 17; d_gene: .; abundance: few; j_gene: TRBJ1-5; v_gene: TRBV7-9; CDR3aa: CASSSSGVGGVNQPQHF; CDR3nt: TGTGCCAGCAGCTCATCTGGCGTTGGCGGAGTGAATCAGCCCCAGCATTTT
len: 16; d_gene: .; abundance: once; j_gene: TRBJ2-7; v_gene: TRBV7-2; CDR3aa: CASSFSGTLSSYEQYF; CDR3nt: TGTGCCAGCAGCTTTTCCGGGACATTAAGCTCCTACGAGCAGTACTTC
len: 14; d_gene: .; abundance: few; j_gene: TRBJ2-5; v_gene: TRBV2; CDR3aa: CASSVQGSEETQYF; CDR3nt: TGTGCCAGCAGTGTCCAGGGTTCGGAAGAGACCCAGTACTTC
len: 13; d_gene: .; abundance: .; j_gene: TRBJ2-1; v_gene: TRBV12-5; CDR3aa: CASVFGLSGEQFF; CDR3nt: TGTGCTAGTGTCTTCGGGCTTTCGGGTGAGCAGTTCTTC
len: 15; d_gene: .; abundance: .; j_gene: TRBJ2-7; v_gene: TRBV5-1; CDR3aa: CASSPLGARSHEQYF; CDR3nt: TGCGCCAGCAGCCCGCTCGGGGCCAGGTCCCACGAGCAGTACTTC
len: 15; d_gene: TRBD1; abundance: .; j_gene: TRBJ1-2; v_gene: TRBV7-9; CDR3aa: CASSQTTGLGYGYTF; CDR3nt: TGTGCCAGCAGCCAAACGACAGGGTTAGGCTATGGCTACACCTTC
len: 16; d_gene: .; abundance: .; j_gene: TRBJ1-3; v_gene: TRBV4-3; CDR3aa: CASSQDSEGLGNTIYF; CDR3nt: TGCGCCAGCAGCCAAGATTCGGAGGGGCTTGGAAACACCATATATTTT
len: 14; d_gene: TRBD1; abundance: .; j_gene: TRBJ2-7; v_gene: TRBV7-3; CDR3aa: CASREPGQGFEQYF; CDR3nt: TGTGCCAGCAGGGAACCGGGACAGGGGTTCGAGCAGTACTTC
len: 17; d_gene: .; abundance: .; j_gene: TRBJ1-2; v_gene: TRBV11-3; CDR3aa: CASSLSVGRAFSYGYTF; CDR3nt: TGTGCCAGCAGCTTGAGCGTTGGTCGGGCCTTCTCCTATGGCTACACCTTC
len: 14; d_gene: .; abundance: .; j_gene: TRBJ2-7; v_gene: TRBV7-2; CDR3aa: CASSLGAGPNEQYF; CDR3nt: TGTGCCAGCAGCTTAGGAGCAGGACCAAACGAGCAGTACTTC
len: 15; d_gene: TRBD1; abundance: few; j_gene: TRBJ1-5; v_gene: TRBV11-2; CDR3aa: CASSLDRGGNQPQHF; CDR3nt: TGTGCCAGCAGCTTAGACAGGGGGGGCAATCAGCCCCAGCATTTT
len: 15; d_gene: .; abundance: .; j_gene: TRBJ2-3; v_gene: TRBV6-6; CDR3aa: CASSAQDPRADTQYF; CDR3nt: TGTGCCAGCAGTGCTCAGGACCCCAGGGCAGATACGCAGTATTTT
len: 13; d_gene: .; abundance: .; j_gene: TRBJ1-2; v_gene: TRBV19; CDR3aa: CAILSPGAGGYTF; CDR3nt: TGTGCCATTTTAAGTCCAGGGGCAGGTGGCTACACCTTC
len: 14; d_gene: TRBD1; abundance: .; j_gene: TRBJ2-2; v_gene: TRBV2; CDR3aa: CASRGQGNTGELFF; CDR3nt: TGTGCCAGCAGGGGACAGGGGAACACCGGGGAGCTGTTTTTT
len: 14; d_gene: TRBD1; abundance: .; j_gene: TRBJ2-7; v_gene: TRBV5-1; CDR3aa: CASSLDRARYEQYF; CDR3nt: TGCGCCAGCAGCCTTGACAGGGCGAGGTACGAGCAGTACTTC
len: 16; d_gene: .; abundance: .; j_gene: TRBJ1-3; v_gene: TRBV5-5; CDR3aa: CASSPKQGLSGNTIYF; CDR3nt: TGTGCCAGCAGCCCCAAACAGGGCCTCTCTGGAAACACCATATATTTT
len: 16; d_gene: .; abundance: .; j_gene: TRBJ1-2; v_gene: TRBV6-5; CDR3aa: CASSYSTGVLFYGYTF; CDR3nt: TGTGCCAGCAGTTACTCGACGGGAGTCCTTTTCTATGGCTACACCTTC
len: 13; d_gene: TRBD1; abundance: .; j_gene: TRBJ1-1; v_gene: TRBV6-5; CDR3aa: CASSWTGLIGAFF; CDR3nt: TGTGCCAGCAGCTGGACAGGACTAATCGGCGCTTTCTTT
len: 13; d_gene: .; abundance: few; j_gene: TRBJ1-1; v_gene: TRBV19; CDR3aa: CASSTSRNTEAFF; CDR3nt: TGTGCCAGTAGTACTTCACGGAACACTGAAGCTTTCTTT
len: 15; d_gene: .; abundance: .; j_gene: TRBJ2-4; v_gene: TRBV10-2; CDR3aa: CASRETGVPGGIQYF; CDR3nt: TGCGCCAGCAGGGAAACCGGGGTCCCGGGCGGCATTCAGTACTTC
len: 15; d_gene: .; abundance: .; j_gene: TRBJ2-5; v_gene: TRBV30; CDR3aa: CAWTRDRVGGETQYF; CDR3nt: TGTGCCTGGACCCGTGACAGGGTGGGGGGAGAGACCCAGTACTTC
len: 15; d_gene: TRBD1; abundance: .; j_gene: TRBJ2-7; v_gene: TRBV18; CDR3aa: CASSGTQGARGEQYF; CDR3nt: TGTGCCAGCTCAGGTACCCAGGGGGCCCGGGGCGAGCAGTACTTC
len: 15; d_gene: .; abundance: .; j_gene: TRBJ2-7; v_gene: TRBV5-5; CDR3aa: CASSGTSGFSYEQYF; CDR3nt: TGTGCCAGCAGCGGGACCAGCGGGTTCTCCTACGAGCAGTACTTC
len: 15; d_gene: TRBD2; abundance: .; j_gene: TRBJ2-1; v_gene: TRBV5-1; CDR3aa: CASSLDPGGNYEQFF; CDR3nt: TGCGCCAGCAGCTTGGATCCGGGGGGGAATTATGAGCAGTTCTTC
len: 14; d_gene: .; abundance: .; j_gene: TRBJ2-3; v_gene: TRBV7-8; CDR3aa: CASSLDQGTDTQYF; CDR3nt: TGTGCCAGCAGCTTAGATCAGGGAACAGATACGCAGTATTTT
len: 17; d_gene: .; abundance: .; j_gene: TRBJ2-2; v_gene: TRBV11-3; CDR3aa: CASSLDRAAQNTGELFF; CDR3nt: TGTGCCAGCAGCTTAGATCGGGCAGCTCAGAACACCGGGGAGCTGTTTTTT
len: 13; d_gene: .; abundance: few; j_gene: TRBJ1-2; v_gene: TRBV14; CDR3aa: CASSQGLVRGYTF; CDR3nt: TGTGCCAGCAGCCAAGGACTAGTACGTGGCTACACCTTC
len: 12; d_gene: .; abundance: .; j_gene: TRBJ1-1; v_gene: TRBV7-9; CDR3aa: CASSLVDTEAFF; CDR3nt: TGTGCCAGCAGCTTAGTGGACACTGAAGCTTTCTTT
len: 11; d_gene: .; abundance: few; j_gene: TRBJ2-7; v_gene: TRBV7-9; CDR3aa: CASSLVYEQYF; CDR3nt: TGTGCCAGCAGCTTAGTATACGAGCAGTACTTC
len: 13; d_gene: TRBD1; abundance: .; j_gene: TRBJ2-7; v_gene: TRBV11-3; CDR3aa: CASSWDRDDEQYF; CDR3nt: TGTGCCAGCAGCTGGGACAGGGACGACGAGCAGTACTTC